The 3 T cell receptor beta chains listed next were all sequenced from one sample in a study of breast tumors, draining lymph nodes, adjacent tissues. Axillary draining lymph nodes of breast cancer patients supplied the node samples. TCRdb recomputed calls from the multiplex PCR reads with MiXCR, one row per CDR3 protein. Among approximately 230,000 distinct CDR3 sequences, less than 40% were seen once, and the ten largest hold 3.6%. Sequenced material: axillary lymph node tissue. Source of these receptors: a female donor with breast cancer. Some clones in this sample may be carry-over from other donors' samples.

V gene TRBV25-1 combines with J gene TRBJ2-3, with 11 bases fitting TRBD1. Germline lookup yields CDR1 MGHDK and CDR2 SYGVNS. The V and J ends lost 8 bases and 5 bases, in that order; junction bases with no gene match: 3. The CDR3 is 13 residues long. The CDR3 loop reads CASQGTGGDTQYF. DNA for the CDR3: TGTGCCAGCCAAGGGACAGGGGGAGATACGCAGTATTTT.

This clonotype was picked up a small number of times. A much larger clone differs by one base, so this may be a read error. The genes are TRBV6-4 and TRBJ2-2; D unclear. Germline V gene lookup returns CDR1 MRHNA and CDR2 SNTAGT. The CDR3 has 14 residues. In DNA, the CDR3 is TGTGCCAGCAGTCACTCCTTCTATACAGGGGAGCTGTTTTTT. Its translation: CASSHSFYTGELFF.

In its sample, this clonotype was seen many times. V and J are TRBV29-1 and TRBJ1-2; the D is unclear. Trimming removed 1 base at V and 6 bases at J, with 3 bases between. The CDR3 is 10 amino acids. CDR1 is SQVTM, CDR2 ANQGSEA, per germline. In DNA, the CDR3 is TGCAGCGTTGAAGGGGATGGCTACACCTTC. Encoded protein: CSVEGDGYTF.